This TCR beta chain was captured in a study of T cells in Graves' hyperthyroidism and ophthalmopathy. Findings and caveats of the study: Most clonotypes expanded in thyroid above 0.001 were likewise present in blood.

Germline V gene lookup returns CDR1 SGHVS and CDR2 FNYEAQ. V dropped 0 bases and J dropped 0; count of bases not matched to a gene: 4. CDR3 length: 16 residues. TCR beta CDR3 region amplification was performed from RNA transcripts. When the TCR CDR3 underwent first-round RT-PCR, the HTBI primer set was used. TCRdb ran MiXCR on the multiplex PCR reads and lists one entry per CDR3 protein. The sample holds hundreds of thousands of distinct CDR3 sequences, around 16% seen once. This clonotype appeared many times. Its antigen is still unknown. The TCR originated in a woman aged 18 to 35 with Graves' hyperthyroidism. The chain combines TRBV7-6 with TRBJ2-7, with 8 bases identical to TRBD1. The sequenced material came from blood. The CDR3 loop is CASSLAQGASSYEQYF. The CDR3 nucleotides are TGTGCCAGCAGCTTAGCGCAGGGGGCTAGCTCCTACGAGCAGTACTTC.